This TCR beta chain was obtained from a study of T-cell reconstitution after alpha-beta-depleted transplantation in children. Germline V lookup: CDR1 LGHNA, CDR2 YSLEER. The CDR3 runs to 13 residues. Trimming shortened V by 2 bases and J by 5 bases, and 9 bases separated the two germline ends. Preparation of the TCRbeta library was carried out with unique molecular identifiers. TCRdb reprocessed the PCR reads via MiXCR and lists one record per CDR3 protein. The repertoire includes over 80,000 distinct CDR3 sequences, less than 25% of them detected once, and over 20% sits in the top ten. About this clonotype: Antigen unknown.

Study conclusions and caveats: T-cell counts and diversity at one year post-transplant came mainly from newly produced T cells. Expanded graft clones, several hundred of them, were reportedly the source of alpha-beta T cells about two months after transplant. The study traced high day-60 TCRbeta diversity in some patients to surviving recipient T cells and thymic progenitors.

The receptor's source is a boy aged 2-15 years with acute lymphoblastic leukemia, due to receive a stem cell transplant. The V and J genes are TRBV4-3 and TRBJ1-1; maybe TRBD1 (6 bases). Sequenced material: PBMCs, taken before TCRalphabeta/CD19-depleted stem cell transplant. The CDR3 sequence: CASSQSQGTEAFF. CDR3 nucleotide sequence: TGCGCCAGCAGCCAATCCCAGGGGACTGAAGCTTTCTTT.